This record looks at one T cell receptor beta chain sequence and its context. What it recognizes is unknown. The data are from a study of shared clonotypes between healthy human individuals. In the study overall: A few men and a couple of women, aged 18 to 49, were donors.

General study points: Naive subsets usually exceeded memory subsets in estimated richness.

The table came from immunoSEQ multiplex PCR; TCRdb's copy has only in-frame clones and leaves some out. There are over a million clones in the sample; approximately 98% occur only once, and around 0.45% lies in the top ten. The CDR3 is 15 amino acids. V lost 1 base and J 6 bases, leaving 13 bases between the germline ends. The germline V gene has CDR1 MNHNS and CDR2 SASEGT. The sequence came from a young man in good health. The V and J genes are TRBV6-1 and TRBJ1-5; D might be TRBD1 (5 bases). The sample was naive CD4+ T cells sorted from blood. Subset noted: CD45RA+ positively selected. The CDR3, as DNA: TGTGCCAGCAGTGAAGGATTTCAGGGCCGTCAGCCCCAGCATTTT. This codes for CASSEGFQGRQPQHF.